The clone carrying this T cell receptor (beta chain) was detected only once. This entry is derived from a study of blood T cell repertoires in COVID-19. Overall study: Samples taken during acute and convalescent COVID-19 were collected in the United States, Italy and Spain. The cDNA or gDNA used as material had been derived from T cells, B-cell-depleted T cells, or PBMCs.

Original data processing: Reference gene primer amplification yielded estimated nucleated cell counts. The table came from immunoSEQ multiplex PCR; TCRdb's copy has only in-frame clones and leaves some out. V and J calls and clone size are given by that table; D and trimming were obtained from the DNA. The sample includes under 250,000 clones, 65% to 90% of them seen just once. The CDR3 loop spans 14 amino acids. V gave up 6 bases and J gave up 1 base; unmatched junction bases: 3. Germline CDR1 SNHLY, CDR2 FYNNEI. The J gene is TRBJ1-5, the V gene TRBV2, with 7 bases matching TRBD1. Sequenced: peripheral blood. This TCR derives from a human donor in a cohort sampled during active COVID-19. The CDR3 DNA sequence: TGTGCCAGCAGGGGACAGCTCAGCAATCAGCCCCAGCATTTT. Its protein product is CASRGQLSNQPQHF. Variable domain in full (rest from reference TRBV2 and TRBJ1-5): EPEVTQTPSHQVTQMGQEVILRCVPISNHLYFYWYRQILGQKVEFLVSFYNNEISEKSEIFDDQFSVERPDGSNFTLKIRSTKLEDSAMYFCASRGQLSNQPQHFGDGTRLSIL.